This TCR beta chain originates from a study of cytomegalovirus exposure and HLA in healthy donors. At the level of the study: T cells numbering 150 million to 200 million yielded roughly 120 million unique TCR beta sequences in an earlier analysis. Study-level findings and limits: When analyzed later, the rates of TCR association showed variation by HLA locus, with DRB1 the most and HLA-C the fewest.

This clone appeared a few times. What it recognizes is unknown. Primers included in the PCR were 60 Vbeta and 13 Jbeta primers. This table comes from immunoSEQ multiplex PCR, and its TCRdb copy is limited to in-frame clones, with some not included. This sample yields roughly 280,000 clones, of which about 66% are seen a single time; under 3% belongs to the top ten. Likely unrecorded immune exposures existed in these nominally healthy donors. The specimen sequenced was PBMCs. This clonotype originated in a female donor in good health and CMV-seronegative.

CDR3 region: CAWSVSGRFYEQYF. Written as DNA, the CDR3 is TGTGCCTGGAGTGTAAGCGGGAGGTTCTACGAGCAGTACTTC. This chain uses TRBV30 with TRBJ2-7; 9 positions match TRBD2. The CDR3 is made up of 14 amino acids. V shed 0 bases, J shed 3 bases, and the junction held 3 bases outside the gene matches. Germline CDR1 is GTSNPN and CDR2 is SVGIG (reference sequence).